This T cell receptor (beta chain) derives from a study of blood T cell repertoires in COVID-19. Whole-study context: From the United States, Italy and Spain came samples of acute and convalescent COVID-19. T cells, B-cell-depleted T cells, or PBMCs provided the cDNA or gDNA that served as material.

This CDR3 is built from 17 residues. Germline values: CDR1 LGHDT, CDR2 YNNKEL (reference sequence). Per the original data handling: The assay estimated nucleated cells by amplifying reference gene primers. Generated by immunoSEQ multiplex PCR, the TCRdb table keeps only in-frame clones and is missing some. V, J and clone size reflect that table, while D and trimming were determined from the DNA. The data show about 59,000 clones, roughly 85% seen once. About this clone itself: The junction departs from the called germline gene at one end, perhaps through a read error.

Sequenced material: peripheral blood. The chain is built from TRBV3-1 (or the pseudogene TRBV3-2) and TRBJ1-3; no clear D. This TCR derives from a man aged 55 to 69 with acute or convalescent COVID-19. The CDR3 is CASSTIAPLHARNTIYF. The CDR3 DNA reads as TGTGCCAGCAGCACGATCGCTCCATTACACGCACGAAACACAATATATTTT.